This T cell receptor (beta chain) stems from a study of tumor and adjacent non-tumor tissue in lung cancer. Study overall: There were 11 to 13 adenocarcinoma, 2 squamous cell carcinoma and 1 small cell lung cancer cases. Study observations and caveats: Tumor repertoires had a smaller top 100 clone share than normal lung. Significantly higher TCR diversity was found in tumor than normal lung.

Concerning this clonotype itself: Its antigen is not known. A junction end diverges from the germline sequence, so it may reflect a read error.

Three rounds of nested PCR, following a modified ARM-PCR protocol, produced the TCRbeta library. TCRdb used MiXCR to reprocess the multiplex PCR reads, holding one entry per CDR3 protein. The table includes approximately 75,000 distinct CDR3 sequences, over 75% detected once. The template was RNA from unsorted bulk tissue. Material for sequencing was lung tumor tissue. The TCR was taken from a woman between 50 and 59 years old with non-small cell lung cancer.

The CDR3 coding sequence is TGTGCTAATGGTTTGTTCCCCGGGACACATGACGAGCAGTTCTTC. It encodes CANGLFPGTHDEQFF. The chain joins TRBV12-5 to TRBJ2-1; possibly TRBD1 for D (6 bases). CDR1 is LGHNT, CDR2 FRNRAP, per germline. The CDR3 is 15 amino acids.